A single sample is the source of the 5 T cell receptor beta chains below, sequenced in a study of neurological immune-mediated disorders (dated by TCRdb to between 2017 and 2020). Libraries were built with 5' RACE. Reads for this sample came from an Illumina HiSeq 2500. Starting from the raw public reads, TCRdb applied fastp trimming at Q25, assembled clones with MiXCR and retained in-frame beta chains. CDR3 protein sequences are deduplicated, and each keeps its most common genes and DNA. The sample records about 120,000 distinct CDR3 sequences, about 3.2% of which are singletons. The top ten clonotypes cover around 1.2% of the sample. Specimen: PBMCs. These receptor sequences come from a young woman with multiple sclerosis.

This clonotype was counted at least ten times. The rearrangement uses TRBV5-6 and TRBJ2-3, with a possible D match to TRBD2 (6 bases). V lost 4 bases and J 1 base, leaving 13 bases between the germline ends. Germline CDR1 SGHDT, CDR2 YYEEEE. CDR3 length: 15 residues. CDR3: CASSLLGEGTDTQYF. The CDR3 coding sequence is TGTGCCAGCAGCCTATTAGGGGAGGGCACAGATACGCAGTATTTT.

This clonotype was seen at least ten times. V usage is TRBV20-1 and J usage is TRBJ1-2; D is possibly TRBD1 (6 bases). V shed 6 bases and J shed 7 bases, with 15 bases lying between them. Germline V CDR1 and CDR2: DFQATT, SNEGSKA (reference sequence). The CDR3 covers 12 residues. The CDR3 protein is CSAEEGGVGYTF. Here the CDR3 DNA reads TGCAGTGCCGAGGAGGGGGGGGTTGGCTACACCTTC.

This clonotype was seen repeatedly, ten times or more. For the CDR3, the DNA is TGCAGTGCTAGAGACGAGGGTTCCTCCTACGAGCAGTACTTC. As protein: CSARDEGSSYEQYF. The chain recombines TRBV20-1 with TRBJ2-7; a possible D gene is TRBD2 (5 bases). The CDR3 covers 14 residues. V lost 0 bases and J lost 0, with 9 bases in between. Germline V lookup: CDR1 DFQATT, CDR2 SNEGSKA (reference sequence).

This clonotype was recorded at least ten times. This chain connects TRBV7-9 to TRBJ1-2, with 8 bases fitting TRBD1. The germline gives CDR1 SEHNR, CDR2 FQNEAQ (reference sequence). The CDR3 totals 15 residues. V shed 3 bases and J 2 bases; nucleotides not matched to a gene: 5. The CDR3: CASSLQGAQNYGYTF. The CDR3, as DNA: TGTGCCAGCAGCTTGCAGGGGGCACAAAACTATGGCTACACCTTC. The full variable domain, in which reference TRBV7-9 and TRBJ1-2 provide the parts outside the CDR3, is DTGVSQNPRHKITKRGQNVTFRCDPISEHNRLYWYRQTLGQGPEFLTYFQNEAQLEKSRLLSDRFSAERPKGSFSTLEIQRTEQGDSAMYLCASSLQGAQNYGYTFGSGTRLTVV.

This clonotype was picked up many times. V and J are TRBV7-2 and TRBJ1-1; 8 bases map to TRBD1. This CDR3 has 13 amino acids. With 5 bases clipped from V and 4 bases from J, the junction kept 3 bases outside the gene matches. Germline V gene lookup returns CDR1 SGHTA and CDR2 FQGNSA. CDR3 nucleotide sequence: TGTGCCAGCAGCCTTACAGGGGGCACTGAAGCTTTCTTT. This codes for CASSLTGGTEAFF.